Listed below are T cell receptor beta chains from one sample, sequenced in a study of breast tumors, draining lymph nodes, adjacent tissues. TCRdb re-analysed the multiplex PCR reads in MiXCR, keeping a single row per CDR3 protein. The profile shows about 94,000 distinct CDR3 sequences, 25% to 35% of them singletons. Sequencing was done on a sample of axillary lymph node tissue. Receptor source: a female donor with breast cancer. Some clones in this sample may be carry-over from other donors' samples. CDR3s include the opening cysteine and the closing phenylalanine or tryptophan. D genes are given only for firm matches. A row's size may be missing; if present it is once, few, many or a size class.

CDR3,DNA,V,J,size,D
CASSQDGAGLIGADVLTF,TGTGCCAGCAGCCAAGACGGGGCAGGGCTGATTGGGGCCGACGTCCTGACTTTC,TRBV4-2,TRBJ2-6,few,NA
CASSEHWTTLENEQCF,TGCGCCAGCAGTGAACATTGGACGACGCTGGAAAACGAGCAGTGCTTC,TRBV6-1,TRBJ2-7,NA,NA
CASSGYTEQDGPLTYEQYF,TGCGCCAGCAGTGGATACACAGAGCAGGACGGCCCGTTAACCTACGAGCAGTACTTC,TRBV10-2,TRBJ2-7,many,NA
CASSPPGTAGEQYF,TGTGCCAGCTCACCACCCGGGACAGCTGGCGAGCAGTACTTC,TRBV18,TRBJ2-7,many,TRBD1
CATSRGGRASRDTQYF,TGTGCCACCAGCAGAGGTGGGAGGGCCAGTCGTGATACGCAGTATTTT,TRBV15,TRBJ2-3,many,TRBD2
CASTGTSLSEAFF,TGTGCCAGCACCGGGACATCCCTTTCTGAAGCTTTCTTT,TRBV2,TRBJ1-1,NA,NA
CSAGRSYDQSF,TGCAGTGCGGGGAGGTCCTACGATCAGTCCTTC,TRBV20-1,TRBJ2-7,NA,NA
CAWSDRGLSYEQYF,TGTGCCTGGAGTGACAGGGGGCTGTCCTACGAGCAGTACTTC,TRBV30,TRBJ2-7,many,TRBD1
CASSFGQGTEAFF,TGTGCCAGCAGCTTCGGGCAGGGTACTGAAGCTTTCTTT,TRBV7-2,TRBJ1-1,many,NA
CASSHSTRLQGTQYF,TGTGCCAGCAGTCACTCGACCAGGCTACAGGGGACCCAGTACTTC,TRBV6-5,TRBJ2-5,many,NA
CASSLLSGELFF,TGTGCCAGCAGTTTGTTGTCCGGGGAGCTGTTTTTT,TRBV12-3/TRBV12-4,TRBJ2-2,NA,NA
CASGRAGETQYF,TGTGCCAGCGGGAGGGCCGGAGAGACCCAGTACTTC,TRBV5-4,TRBJ2-5,few,TRBD2
CASSPERASYGYTF,TGCGCCAGCAGTCCGGAGCGGGCCAGTTATGGCTACACCTTC,TRBV10-2,TRBJ1-2,many,NA
CSAGDWGNQPQHF,TGCAGTGCTGGTGATTGGGGCAATCAGCCCCAGCATTTT,TRBV20-1,TRBJ1-5,many,NA
CSASTGDQPQHF,TGCAGTGCTAGTACGGGGGATCAGCCCCAGCATTTT,TRBV20-1,TRBJ1-5,many,NA
CSVSEGKLFF,TGCAGCGTGAGCGAAGGAAAACTGTTTTTT,TRBV29-1,TRBJ1-4,many,NA
CASSEELALGNIQYF,TGTGCCAGCAGTGAAGAACTAGCGTTGGGAAACATTCAGTACTTC,TRBV2,TRBJ2-4,many,TRBD2
CASSLSSGSGQETQYF,TGTGCCAGCAGCTTAAGTAGCGGGAGCGGCCAAGAGACCCAGTACTTC,TRBV7-9,TRBJ2-5,NA,TRBD2
CASSLGWRGDQPQHF,TGTGCCAGCAGCTTAGGATGGAGGGGGGATCAGCCCCAGCATTTT,TRBV7-2,TRBJ1-5,many,NA
CSVDRVWGNEQFF,TGCAGCGTCGACAGGGTTTGGGGAAATGAGCAGTTCTTC,TRBV29-1,TRBJ2-1,NA,TRBD1
CASSGQISGNTIYF,TGTGCCAGCAGTGGACAGATCTCTGGAAACACCATATATTTT,TRBV12-3/TRBV12-4,TRBJ1-3,many,NA
CSASPSYSVSNEQFF,TGCAGTGCCTCACCATCCTATAGCGTCTCCAATGAGCAGTTCTTC,TRBV20-1,TRBJ2-1,NA,NA
CASSRQGSASSGNPIYF,TGTGCCAGCAGCAGACAGGGTTCGGCGTCCTCTGGAAACCCCATATATTTT,TRBV7-8,TRBJ1-3,many,TRBD1
CSGGQGSIGEPFF,TGTAGCGGGGGACAGGGCTCGATCGGGGAGCCGTTTTTT,TRBV29-1,TRBJ2-2,NA,NA
CASSDGTGGAAFF,TGTGCCAGCAGTGACGGTACAGGGGGCGCGGCTTTCTTT,TRBV2,TRBJ1-1,many,TRBD1
CASSRAGGSSYEQYF,TGTGCCAGCAGCCGGGCGGGAGGGAGCTCCTACGAGCAGTACTTC,TRBV3-2,TRBJ2-7,many,NA
CASSVESVGGKETQYF,TGTGCCAGCAGCGTAGAGTCGGTCGGGGGCAAAGAGACCCAGTACTTC,TRBV9,TRBJ2-5,many,NA
CASSLSGLSGNQPQHF,TGTGCCAGCAGCTTATCGGGTCTGAGTGGCAATCAGCCCCAGCATTTT,TRBV13,TRBJ1-5,many,NA
CASSLVNGKLFF,TGTGCCAGCAGCTTAGTAAACGGAAAACTGTTTTTT,TRBV7-9,TRBJ1-4,medium-sized,NA
CASSSGVHGYTF,TGTGCCAGCAGCTCAGGGGTGCATGGCTACACCTTC,TRBV3-1,TRBJ1-2,many,NA
CASRADSPVYGYTF,TGTGCCAGCAGAGCCGACAGTCCCGTCTATGGCTACACCTTC,TRBV2,TRBJ1-2,many,NA
CAWSLKGRGQPQHF,TGTGCCTGGAGTTTGAAGGGCCGAGGTCAGCCCCAGCATTTT,TRBV30,TRBJ1-5,many,NA
CASRDQTEDNEKLFF,TGTGCCAGTAGGGATCAGACTGAAGATAATGAAAAACTGTTTTTT,TRBV19,TRBJ1-4,NA,NA
CSAQSAGRNEKLFF,TGCAGTGCCCAATCGGCAGGTCGTAATGAAAAACTGTTTTTT,TRBV20-1,TRBJ1-4,NA,NA
CASSRSPSGEQYF,TGTGCCAGCAGCCGGTCTCCGTCTGGGGAGCAGTACTTC,TRBV7-9,TRBJ2-7,many,NA
CASSLMGQLSPYTF,TGTGCCAGCAGCTTGATGGGACAGCTTTCTCCCTACACCTTC,TRBV5-5,TRBJ1-2,many,TRBD1
CASSQDLPSEMYQETQYF,TGTGCCAGCAGCCAAGATTTGCCGTCGGAGATGTACCAAGAGACCCAGTACTTC,TRBV4-2,TRBJ2-5,many,NA
CASSQEAIISWGTGNTIYF,TGCGCCAGCAGCCAAGAAGCGATTATTAGTTGGGGGACTGGAAACACCATATATTTT,TRBV4-3,TRBJ1-3,many,NA
CASSVSGSNYGYTF,TGTGCCAGCAGCGTTTCTGGCAGTAACTATGGCTACACCTTC,TRBV9,TRBJ1-2,many,NA
CASSKADYSGNTIYF,TGTGCCAGCAGTAAAGCCGATTACTCTGGAAACACCATATATTTT,TRBV3-1,TRBJ1-3,many,NA
CSARDSSGTLTGELFF,TGCAGTGCTAGAGATTCTTCCGGGACACTTACCGGGGAGCTGTTTTTT,TRBV20-1,TRBJ2-2,many,NA
CASSYPGQGVGNEQFF,TGTGCCAGCAGCTATCCGGGACAGGGGGTTGGGAATGAGCAGTTCTTC,TRBV7-3,TRBJ2-1,many,TRBD1
CASSLALAGGTDTQYF,TGTGCCAGCAGCTTAGCTCTAGCGGGAGGGACAGATACGCAGTATTTT,TRBV7-2,TRBJ2-3,NA,TRBD2
CASSPSLYGYTF,TGTGCCAGCAGTCCGAGCCTCTATGGCTACACCTTC,TRBV6-2/TRBV6-3,TRBJ1-2,many,NA
CASSVGRGRFDYGYTF,TGTGCCAGCAGTGTGGGACGGGGGAGGTTTGACTATGGCTACACCTTC,TRBV12-3/TRBV12-4,TRBJ1-2,many,NA
CASSQEEGVFSGNTIYF,TGCGCCAGCAGCCAAGAGGAAGGGGTTTTCTCTGGAAACACCATATATTTT,TRBV4-1,TRBJ1-3,many,NA
CASSATGLVGEKLFF,TGTGCCAGCAGCGCTACCGGGTTAGTAGGAGAAAAACTGTTTTTT,TRBV9,TRBJ1-4,NA,NA
CASTRQATEAFF,TGTGCCAGCACAAGACAGGCCACTGAAGCTTTCTTT,TRBV6-1,TRBJ1-1,few,NA